The 14 T cell receptor beta chains given below trace back to one sample, sequenced in a study of cytomegalovirus exposure and HLA in healthy donors. A multiplex PCR was run with 60 Vbeta primers and 13 Jbeta primers. Sequencing used immunoSEQ multiplex PCR; TCRdb keeps in-frame clones, though not all of them. The sample has under 200,000 clones, around 77% seen once. The sample was PBMCs. Receptor source: a woman in her 30s in good health and CMV-seronegative.

J is TRBJ2-7 and V is TRBV29-1; D may be TRBD2 (7 bases). Germline V gene data show CDR1 as SQVTM and CDR2 as ANQGSEA. V lost 7 bases and J 2 bases, leaving 18 bases between the germline ends. The CDR3 runs to 14 residues. This CDR3 reads CSATRGASTYEQYF. The CDR3 DNA reads as TGCAGCGCCACCCGGGGGGCCTCCACCTACGAGCAGTACTTC.

This clone was counted only a few times. Other DNA sequences of this sample code for an identical CDR3. The chain has TRBV7-8 and TRBJ2-7; D remains unclear. CDR3 length: 13 amino acids. CDR1 and CDR2 from the germline V gene are SGHVS and FQNEAQ. The CDR3 protein is CVSKQKPAYEQYF. The CDR3 DNA reads TGTGTTAGCAAGCAAAAGCCGGCATACGAGCAGTACTTC.

V and J are TRBV6-4 and TRBJ1-1, with 10 bases that match TRBD1. Germline lookup yields CDR1 MRHNA and CDR2 SNTAGT. The CDR3 runs 13 residues. With 5 bases clipped from V and 7 bases from J, the junction kept 4 bases outside the gene matches. CDR3 nucleotides: TGTGCCAGCAGTAGGGACAGGGGCGATGAAGCTTTCTTT. Translated, it gives CASSRDRGDEAFF.

The chain combines TRBV6-5 with TRBJ2-4; the D gene is possibly TRBD1 (5 bases). CDR3 length: 12 residues. The germline CDR1 and CDR2 sequences are MNHEY and SVGAGI. The germline V and J ends were trimmed by 4 bases and 7 bases, with 8 bases remaining between them. The CDR3 sequence is CASSSRANIQYF. The CDR3, as DNA: TGTGCCAGCAGTTCCAGGGCGAACATTCAGTACTTC.

The chain joins TRBV5-1 to TRBJ2-5, with D perhaps TRBD2 (7 bases). The CDR3 consists of 13 residues. From germline, CDR1 is SGHRS and CDR2 YFSETQ. V was trimmed by 5 bases and J by 4 bases, leaving 12 bases between them. CDR3 sequence (DNA): TGCGCCAGCAGTCCCGGGGGGCGAGAGACCCAGTACTTC. This gives the protein CASSPGGRETQYF.

This chain joins TRBV5-1 and TRBJ2-1; perhaps TRBD2 as D (5 bases). Trimming shortened V by 1 base and J by 3 bases, and 14 bases separated the two germline ends. Per the germline V gene, CDR1 is SGHRS and CDR2 is YFSETQ. The CDR3 runs 16 residues. Written as DNA, the CDR3 is TGCGCCAGCAGCTTGCTACTAGGCCCACTCTACAATGAGCAGTTCTTC. It encodes CASSLLLGPLYNEQFF. The whole variable domain, filled in from reference TRBV5-1 and TRBJ2-1, reads KAGVTQTPRYLIKTRGQQVTLSCSPISGHRSVSWYQQTPGQGLQFLFEYFSETQRNKGNFPGRFSGRQFSNSRSEMNVSTLELGDSALYLCASSLLLGPLYNEQFFGPGTRLTVL.

This clone has just a few counts. J is TRBJ2-1 and V is TRBV18, with 7 bases identical to TRBD1. This CDR3 contains 15 residues. Germline V CDR1 and CDR2: KGHSH, LQKENI. V was clipped by 5 bases and J by 6 bases; unmatched bases: 10. The CDR3 loop reads CASSATGPSGNEQFF. The CDR3 region has the DNA TGTGCCAGCTCAGCGACAGGGCCCTCTGGCAATGAGCAGTTCTTC.

The CDR3 is CASSPRDISGNTIYF. The CDR3 bases are TGTGCCAGCTCACCTCGGGACATCTCTGGAAACACCATATATTTT. The chain recombines TRBV18 with TRBJ1-3; D is perhaps TRBD1 (6 bases). Between the trimmed V and J ends, which lost 3 bases and 0 bases, there was a span of 9 bases. This CDR3 spans 15 amino acids. CDR1 KGHSH and CDR2 LQKENI come from the germline V gene.

The chain recombines TRBV7-2 with TRBJ2-3; 7 positions agree with TRBD2. Trimming took 6 bases from V and 9 from J; bases not matched to a gene: 6. This CDR3 is 12 amino acids long. The V gene's germline CDR1 is SGHTA and CDR2 FQGNSA. CDR3 bases: TGTGCCAGCAGTCCGGGGGAGGGGACGCAGTATTTT. Residues: CASSPGEGTQYF. Based on the CDR3 plus reference TRBV7-2 and TRBJ2-3, the full variable domain is GAGVSQSPSNKVTEKGKDVELRCDPISGHTALYWYRQSLGQGLEFLIYFQGNSAPDKSGLPSDRFSAERTGGSVSTLTIQRTQQEDSAVYLCASSPGEGTQYFGPGTRLTVL.

This chain joins TRBV27 and TRBJ2-5; 15 bases are a match to TRBD2. J lost 7 bases, V lost 1 base, and 4 bases had no gene match. The CDR3 covers 16 residues. Germline loops: CDR1 MNHEY, CDR2 SMNVEV (reference sequence). The CDR3 coding sequence is TGTGCCAGCAGTTTATTGGGGACTAGCGGGGGGTTGACCCAGTACTTC. It codes for CASSLLGTSGGLTQYF.

There are a few counts of this clone. The chain joins TRBV7-3 to TRBJ2-1, with 8 bases fitting TRBD1. The germline gives CDR1 SGHTA, CDR2 FQGTGA. Germline trimming cut 4 bases from V and 8 bases from J; bases unmatched to any gene: 10. The CDR3 runs 15 residues. This CDR3 reads CASSYGQGKVDEQFF. Here the CDR3 DNA reads TGTGCCAGCAGCTACGGACAGGGAAAGGTGGATGAGCAGTTCTTC.

V is TRBV6-1 and J is TRBJ1-5; D is undetermined. The length of the CDR3 is 13 residues. Germline V gene lookup returns CDR1 MNHNS and CDR2 SASEGT. V lost 3 bases to trimming and J lost 5 bases, with 8 bases between them. The DNA of the CDR3 is TGTGCCAGCAGTGAGCAACGGGATCAGCCCCAGCATTTT. Its translation: CASSEQRDQPQHF.

CDR3 loop: CASSPQTGSHEQYF. CDR3 in DNA: TGTGCCAGCAGCCCCCAGACAGGGTCCCACGAGCAGTACTTC. This chain links TRBV7-2 with TRBJ2-5; TRBD1 aligns across 7 bases. The better agreement between TRBJ2-7 and the DNA end casts doubt on the J call. Germline CDR1 reads SGHTA; CDR2 reads FQGNSA. This CDR3 contains 14 residues.

The chain has TRBV19 and TRBJ1-5; maybe TRBD1 (6 bases). V was shortened by 9 bases and J by 3 bases, with 18 bases between the two germline ends. The germline V gene encodes CDR1 LNHDA and CDR2 SQIVND (reference sequence). The CDR3 is 15 residues long. The CDR3 reads CASRVGTPTNQPQHF. CDR3 bases: TGTGCCAGCAGAGTTGGGACACCTACCAATCAGCCCCAGCATTTT.